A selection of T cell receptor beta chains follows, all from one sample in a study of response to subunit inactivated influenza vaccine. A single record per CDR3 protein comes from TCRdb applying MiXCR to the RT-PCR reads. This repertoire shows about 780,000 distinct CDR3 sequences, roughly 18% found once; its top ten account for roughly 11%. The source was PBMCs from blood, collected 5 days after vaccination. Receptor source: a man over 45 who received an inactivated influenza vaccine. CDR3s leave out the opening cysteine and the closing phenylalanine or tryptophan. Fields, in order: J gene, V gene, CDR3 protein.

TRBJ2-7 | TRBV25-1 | ASRMGQGTTYEQY
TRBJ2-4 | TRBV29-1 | SVTNGRDSKNIQY
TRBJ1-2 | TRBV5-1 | ASSLDVTYGYT
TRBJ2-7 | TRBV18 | ASSPRAGDSYEQY
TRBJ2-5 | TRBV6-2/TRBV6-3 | ASSPPQETQY
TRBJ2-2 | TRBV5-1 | ASRTENTGELF
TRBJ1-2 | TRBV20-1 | SAGDRAGYT
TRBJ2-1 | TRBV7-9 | ASSFPGQGYNEQF
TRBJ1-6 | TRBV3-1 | ASSQGLMTGGGSPLH
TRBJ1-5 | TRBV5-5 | ASSWGTLGGQPQH
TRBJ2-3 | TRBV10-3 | AISESRGRLIRDTQY
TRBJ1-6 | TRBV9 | ASSVDRVDSPLH
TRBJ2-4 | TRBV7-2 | ASSLAGLAEAKNIQY
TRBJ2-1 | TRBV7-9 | ASGIAGYNEQF
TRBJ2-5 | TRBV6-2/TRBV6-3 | ASSYGFGFQY
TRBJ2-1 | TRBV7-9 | ASSLANTQEQF
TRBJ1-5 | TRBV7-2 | ASSLVRGAKPQH
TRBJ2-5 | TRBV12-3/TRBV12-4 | ASTQGLPSETQY
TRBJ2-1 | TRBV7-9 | ASSSGRLALVYNEQF
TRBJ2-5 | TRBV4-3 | ASSHATGGGETQY
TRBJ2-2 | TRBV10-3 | AISRLTSGGDTGELF
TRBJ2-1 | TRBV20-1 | SAPDYSFEQF
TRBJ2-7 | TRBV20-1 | SASRTPSVTPRGEQY
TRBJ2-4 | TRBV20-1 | SARFTSGRYQAKNIQY
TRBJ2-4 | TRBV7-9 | ASKGGQGKFQY
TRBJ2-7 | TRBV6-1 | ASSLVYRDSYEQY
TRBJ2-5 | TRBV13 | ASSLKLQETQY
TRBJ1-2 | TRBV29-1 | SARQGAYGYT
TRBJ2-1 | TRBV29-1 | SVGTGSHAGEQF
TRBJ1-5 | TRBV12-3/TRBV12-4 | ASSRTGGSQPQH
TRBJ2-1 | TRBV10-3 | AISEGGPSYNEQF
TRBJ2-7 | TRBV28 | ASGQGVNYEQY
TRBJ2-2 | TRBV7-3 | ASRQAGTGDGELF
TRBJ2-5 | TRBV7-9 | ASSHLRGPGVKETQY
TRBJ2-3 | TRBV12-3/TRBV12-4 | ASSQNLRGLGADTQY
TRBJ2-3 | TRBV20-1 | SARGGAGEGTSTDTQY
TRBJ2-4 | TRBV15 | ATANRDYKNIQY
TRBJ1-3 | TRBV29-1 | SVVAGSGNTIY
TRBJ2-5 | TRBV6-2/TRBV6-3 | ASSYVGAGGETQY
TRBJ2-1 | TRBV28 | ASSRQGARYNEQF
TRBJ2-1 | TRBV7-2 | ASSSITGDNEQF
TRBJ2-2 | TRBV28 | ASSLYPWGQTYTGELF
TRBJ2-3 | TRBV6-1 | ASSEGLVTDTQY
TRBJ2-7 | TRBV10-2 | ASSLTSGGAAAYEQY
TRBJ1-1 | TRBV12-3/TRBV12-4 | ASSPRQAGGTEAF
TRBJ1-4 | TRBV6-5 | ASSYSTGNEKLF
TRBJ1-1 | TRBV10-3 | AISASGAITEAF
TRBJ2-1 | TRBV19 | ASIGVGSSEQF
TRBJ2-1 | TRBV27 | ASRSFPDRGPYNEQF
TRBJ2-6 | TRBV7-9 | ASSLGRGSEGANVLT
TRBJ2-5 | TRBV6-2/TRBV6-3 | ASSYQSRTQY